This T cell receptor (beta chain) was identified in a study of cytomegalovirus exposure and HLA in healthy donors. This clone was seen once. The PCR ran on 60 Vbeta and 13 Jbeta primers. The repertoire was sequenced with immunoSEQ multiplex PCR; TCRdb's copy has only in-frame clones and lacks some. This table has fewer than 200,000 clones, approximately 85% appearing once. The CDR3 totals 17 residues. Looked up from germline, CDR1 is LGHNA and CDR2 is YNFKEQ. J was trimmed by 0 bases and V by 0 bases; bases with no gene match: 5. What was sequenced was PBMCs. This chain links TRBV4-2 with TRBJ2-1; 7 bases match TRBD2. The clonotype was recovered from a man aged 18-30 years in good health and CMV-seropositive. CDR3 DNA sequence: TGTGCCAGCAGCCAAGATCAAAGCGGGAACTCCTACAATGAGCAGTTCTTC. Residues: CASSQDQSGNSYNEQFF.